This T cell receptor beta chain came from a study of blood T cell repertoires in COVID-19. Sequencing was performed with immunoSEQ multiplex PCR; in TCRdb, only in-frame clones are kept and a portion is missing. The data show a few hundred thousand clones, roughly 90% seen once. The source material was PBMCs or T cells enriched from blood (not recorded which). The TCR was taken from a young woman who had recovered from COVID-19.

CDR3 sequence: CASSMGGQGPQETQYF. In DNA, the CDR3 is TGTGCCAGTAGTATGGGAGGACAGGGGCCCCAAGAGACCCAGTACTTC. V usage is TRBV19 and J usage is TRBJ2-5, with 9 bases matching TRBD1. CDR1 and CDR2 from the germline V gene are LNHDA and SQIVND (reference sequence). The CDR3 extends over 16 amino acids. After removal of 3 bases from V and 1 base from J, the junction contained 6 bases not matched to a gene. The variable domain in full, with the rest retrieved from reference TRBV19 and TRBJ2-5, is DGGITQSPKYLFRKEGQNVTLSCEQNLNHDAMYWYRQDPGQGLRLIYYSQIVNDFQKGDIAEGYSVSREKKESFPLTVTSAQKNPTAFYLCASSMGGQGPQETQYFGPGTRLLVL.